A single sample gave rise to the 9 T cell receptor beta chains below, sequenced in a study of T cells after yellow fever vaccination (dated by TCRdb to about 2019). Libraries came from 5' RACE. Instrument used: Illumina HiSeq 2500. TCRdb redid the processing of the public reads, applying fastp at Q25 and MiXCR, and retained in-frame beta chains. Rows are combined by CDR3 protein, so each entry shows the most common genes and DNA. This sample comprises approximately 250,000 distinct CDR3 sequences, 6.7% of them detected only once. 1.1% of the sample belongs to the ten largest clones. This specimen's treatment or condition label, per the study, means: live attenuated yellow fever vaccine strain. The specimen was CD4+ T cells sorted from PBMCs, collected on the day of the yellow fever booster vaccination. These receptors were taken from a man under 40 who received the YFV17D yellow fever vaccine.

This clonotype has ten or more counts. CDR3 amino acids: CASSLVGGSYEQYF. In nucleotides, the CDR3 is TGTGCCAGCAGTTTAGTGGGGGGCTCCTACGAGCAGTACTTC. The chain carries TRBV27 and TRBJ2-7, with D perhaps TRBD2 (6 bases). From germline, CDR1 is MNHEY and CDR2 SMNVEV (reference sequence). V was cut by 2 bases and J by 0 bases, with 8 bases left in between. This CDR3 has 14 amino acids.

Only a few counts were recorded for this clonotype. The chain employs TRBV5-6 and TRBJ1-4; possible D gene TRBD1, 5 bases. The CDR3 extends over 15 amino acids. The germline V and J ends were trimmed by 8 bases and 2 bases, with 16 bases remaining between them. Germline CDR1 reads SGHDT; CDR2 reads YYEEEE. The CDR3 spells CASIRRGATNEKLFF. The CDR3 DNA sequence: TGTGCCAGTATCCGGAGGGGCGCGACTAATGAAAAACTGTTTTTT.

This clonotype was counted a few times. The chain recombines TRBV18 with TRBJ2-3; perhaps D is TRBD1 or TRBD2 (5 bases each). Trimming left V 5 bases short and J 4 bases short, with 13 bases between. This CDR3 has 14 amino acids. Germline assignment: CDR1 KGHSH and CDR2 LQKENI. CDR3 amino acids: CASSTGTGPDTQYF. CDR3 sequence (DNA): TGTGCCAGCTCAACCGGGACGGGACCAGATACGCAGTATTTT.

The chain is built from TRBV6-2 or TRBV6-3 and TRBJ2-5, with D perhaps TRBD1 or TRBD2 (5 bases each). Germline CDR1 is MNHEY and CDR2 is SVGEGT. Trimming cost V 7 bases and J 1 base, with 13 bases left between them. There are 14 residues in the CDR3. The CDR3 DNA follows: TGTGCCAGCACCTACTCCGGGACCCAAGAGACCCAGTACTTC. The encoded protein is CASTYSGTQETQYF.

The chain links TRBV13 to TRBJ1-1, with D possibly TRBD1 on 5 matching bases. Germline loops: CDR1 PRHDT, CDR2 FYEKMQ (reference sequence). V lost 7 bases and J lost 5, with 17 bases in between. The CDR3 is 14 residues long. CDR3: CASKGTGRGTEAFF. CDR3 DNA: TGTGCCAGCAAAGGGACGGGGCGGGGGACTGAAGCTTTCTTT.

This sequence joins TRBV19 and TRBJ2-2; D is ambiguous. Trimming cost V 3 bases and J 1 base, with 9 bases left between them. The CDR3 contains 15 residues. Germline lookup yields CDR1 LNHDA and CDR2 SQIVND (reference sequence). The CDR3 DNA follows: TGTGCCAGTAGTATCGAGTACTGGAACACCGGGGAGCTGTTTTTT. This encodes CASSIEYWNTGELFF.

This clonotype showed up many times. J is TRBJ2-1 and V is TRBV19; TRBD2 agrees at 10 bases. CDR1 LNHDA and CDR2 SQIVND come from the germline V gene (reference sequence). J was trimmed by 6 bases and V by 7 bases; bases with no gene match: 6. The CDR3 has 14 residues. The CDR3 is CASKRAGGSNEQFF. The CDR3 DNA sequence: TGTGCCAGTAAGAGAGCGGGAGGGAGCAATGAGCAGTTCTTC.

Regarding this clonotype: One base away lies a much larger clone, so this may be a sequencing read error. The chain recombines TRBV6-1 with TRBJ2-3, with D possibly being TRBD1 or TRBD2 (5 bases each). This CDR3 spans 15 amino acids. Germline V gene lookup returns CDR1 MNHNS and CDR2 SASEGT. V dropped 6 bases and J dropped 1 base, with 14 bases sitting between them. Here the CDR3 reads CASSRGQGGTDTQYF. As DNA, the CDR3 is TGTGCCAGCAGCCGCGGCCAGGGAGGCACAGATACGCAGTATTTT.

This clonotype was detected only a few times. The chain recombines TRBV20-1 with TRBJ2-3; TRBD2 aligns across 10 bases. V dropped 1 base and J dropped 6; count of bases not matched to a gene: 13. The CDR3 consists of 17 residues. Germline V CDR1 and CDR2: DFQATT, SNEGSKA (reference sequence). The CDR3 bases are TGCAGTGCTAGAGGAACTAGCGGGAACCTACCTGGTGATACGCAGTATTTT. It encodes CSARGTSGNLPGDTQYF.